By sample fraction, the clone carrying this T cell receptor (beta chain) is large. TCRdb redid the calling of the PCR reads with MiXCR, one entry per CDR3 protein. The sample consists of 15,000 or so distinct CDR3 sequences, 52% of them appearing once. The CDR3 runs to 14 residues. Trimming cost V 5 bases and J 0 bases, with 9 bases left between them. The germline gives CDR1 SGHTA, CDR2 FQGNSA. The sample comes from a study of tumor-infiltrating lymphocytes in oesophageal squamous cell carcinoma. The clonotype was recovered from a female donor with esophageal squamous cell carcinoma. The genes are TRBV7-2 and TRBJ2-3, with D unresolved. Sequencing was done on a sample of esophageal tumor tissue. DNA of the CDR3: TGTGCCAGCAGCACCACTACTAGCACAGATACGCAGTATTTT. It translates to CASSTTTSTDTQYF. The complete variable domain, with remaining parts taken from reference TRBV7-2 and TRBJ2-3, reads GAGVSQSPSNKVTEKGKDVELRCDPISGHTALYWYRQSLGQGLEFLIYFQGNSAPDKSGLPSDRFSAERTGGSVSTLTIQRTQQEDSAVYLCASSTTTSTDTQYFGPGTRLTVL.